This T cell receptor beta chain was captured in a study of shared clonotypes between healthy human individuals. Clones were read by immunoSEQ multiplex PCR, and TCRdb kept only the in-frame ones, dropping some. The table includes roughly 2.2 million clones, approximately 90% detected once. This CDR3 has 15 residues. V lost 5 bases and J 0 bases, leaving 10 bases between the germline ends. CDR1 MDHEN and CDR2 SYDVKM come from the germline V gene. Only Caucasian adults living in Nashville, Tennessee made up the donor group. This rearrangement joins TRBV28 to TRBJ1-4, with D hard to call. This receptor was obtained from a man between 18 and 29 years old in good health. Some clones in this sample may be carry-over from other donors' samples. Sequencing was done on a sample of naive CD4+ T cells from PBMCs. Subset here: CD45RA+ positively selected. The CDR3 nucleotides read TGTGCCAGCAGTGGCAGGCCCCCAACTAATGAAAAACTGTTTTTT. Translated, it gives CASSGRPPTNEKLFF.